These T cell receptor beta chains were read from a single sample in a study of shared clonotypes between healthy human individuals. The method was immunoSEQ multiplex PCR; TCRdb's version includes in-frame clones alone and lacks a portion of them. This sample has over a million clones, with around 74% found just once. Sequencing used memory CD4+ T cells sorted from blood. All receptors come from a man between 18 and 29 years old in good health. Each CDR3 is given with its conserved first and last residue. The D gene is left open where the match is weak. Clone size is shown for a subset of rows, as once, few, many or a class of expanded clone.

j_call,v_call,d_call,clone_size,cdr3_aa,cdr3_nt
TRBJ1-2,TRBV18,TRBD1,NA,CASSPGQGSSAYGYTF,TGTGCCAGCTCACCGGGACAGGGATCCTCCGCCTATGGCTACACCTTC
TRBJ2-3,TRBV11-2,TRBD1,NA,CASSSDRGTDTQYF,TGTGCCAGCAGCTCGGACAGGGGCACAGATACGCAGTATTTT
TRBJ1-1,TRBV4-1,NA,once,CASSQGLLNTEAFF,TGCGCCAGCAGCCAGGGACTTTTGAACACTGAAGCTTTCTTT
TRBJ1-3,TRBV29-1,TRBD1,NA,CSVGTGVSGNTIYF,TGCAGCGTTGGGACAGGGGTCTCTGGAAACACCATATATTTT
TRBJ2-1,TRBV11-2,TRBD2,once,CASSTLAGIQFF,TGTGCCAGCAGCACCCTAGCGGGTATACAGTTCTTC
TRBJ2-1,TRBV5-4,NA,NA,CASSTTGSRQFF,TGTGCCAGCAGCACTACAGGGTCCCGCCAGTTCTTC
TRBJ2-7,TRBV29-1,TRBD2,NA,CSVILAYEQYF,TGCAGCGTGATACTAGCGTATGAGCAGTACTTC
TRBJ1-4,TRBV7-8,NA,NA,CASSLGNGREKLFF,TGTGCCAGCAGCTTAGGGAATGGGCGTGAAAAACTGTTTTTT
TRBJ1-4,TRBV2,NA,NA,CASNTRWSEKLFF,TGTGCCAGCAATACGAGGTGGTCGGAAAAACTGTTTTTT
TRBJ1-4,TRBV28,NA,NA,CASRATREKLFF,TGTGCCAGCAGGGCGACGAGGGAAAAACTGTTTTTT
TRBJ2-7,TRBV5-1,NA,NA,CASSLEGRGYEQYF,TGCGCCAGCAGCTTGGAGGGCAGGGGATACGAGCAGTACTTC
TRBJ1-1,TRBV5-6,NA,NA,CASSPYQTTGWNTEAFF,TGTGCCAGCAGCCCTTACCAGACGACAGGATGGAACACTGAAGCTTTCTTT
TRBJ2-2,TRBV5-4,NA,once,CASSYLPAANTGELFF,TGTGCCAGCAGCTATCTCCCGGCCGCGAACACCGGGGAGCTGTTTTTT
TRBJ2-2,TRBV25-1,TRBD1,NA,CASSALQGTGEAGELFF,TGTGCCAGCAGTGCACTACAGGGGACAGGGGAAGCCGGGGAGCTGTTTTTT
TRBJ1-4,TRBV7-9,NA,NA,CASSLGGVGDNEKLFF,TGTGCCAGCAGCTTAGGAGGGGTCGGAGATAATGAAAAACTGTTTTTT
TRBJ2-1,TRBV19,NA,NA,CASSPTGPLSYNEQFF,TGTGCCAGTAGTCCCACAGGGCCTCTATCCTACAATGAGCAGTTCTTC
TRBJ2-7,TRBV7-2,TRBD1,once,CASSGGQAYEQYF,TGTGCCAGCAGCGGCGGACAGGCCTACGAGCAGTACTTC
TRBJ2-5,TRBV5-1,TRBD1,NA,CASSGGPGQGARQTQYF,TGCGCCAGCAGCGGGGGGCCGGGACAGGGGGCGCGACAGACCCAGTACTTC
TRBJ1-2,TRBV20-1,NA,NA,CSVSPGVGYTF,TGCAGTGTTAGCCCAGGGGTTGGCTACACCTTC
TRBJ1-5,TRBV7-2,NA,NA,CASSPWGASNQPQHF,TGTGCCAGCAGCCCTTGGGGCGCCAGCAATCAGCCCCAGCATTTT
TRBJ1-2,TRBV2,NA,NA,CASSEARGYTF,TGTGCCAGCAGTGAAGCCAGAGGCTACACCTTC
TRBJ2-1,TRBV5-4,TRBD1,NA,CASSRQGNSYNEQFF,TGTGCCAGCAGCCGACAGGGCAACTCCTACAATGAGCAGTTCTTC
TRBJ2-3,TRBV12-1,NA,NA,CASSHLSGTSTDTQYF,TGTGCCAGCAGCCATCTTAGCGGGACGAGCACAGATACGCAGTATTTT
TRBJ1-2,TRBV5-4,NA,NA,CASSAGDSPNYGYTF,TGTGCCAGCAGTGCGGGGGACTCCCCAAACTATGGCTACACCTTC
TRBJ2-1,TRBV7-7,TRBD2,NA,CASSPGLANNEQFF,TGTGCTAGCAGCCCGGGACTAGCGAACAATGAGCAGTTCTTC
TRBJ1-1,TRBV2,NA,NA,CASSVGYYTEAFF,TGTGCCAGCAGTGTGGGCTACTACACTGAAGCTTTCTTT
TRBJ2-5,TRBV29-1,NA,NA,CSVVRDGAQKTQYF,TGCAGCGTTGTAAGGGACGGGGCGCAAAAGACCCAGTACTTC
TRBJ1-5,TRBV2,NA,many,CASSEGEFSNQPQHF,TGTGCCAGCAGTGAGGGGGAGTTTAGCAATCAGCCCCAGCATTTT
TRBJ1-2,TRBV5-4,NA,NA,CASSLLTTSNYGYTF,TGTGCCAGCAGCTTGTTAACAACCTCTAACTATGGCTACACCTTC
TRBJ2-1,TRBV7-2,TRBD2,NA,CASSFRLAGGGEQFF,TGTGCCAGCAGCTTCCGACTAGCGGGGGGAGGGGAGCAGTTCTTC
TRBJ2-1,TRBV7-6,NA,few,CASSLLDIDNEQFF,TGTGCCAGCAGCTTACTGGATATCGACAATGAGCAGTTCTTC
TRBJ2-7,TRBV7-8,TRBD2,NA,CASSPRTSGSYEQYF,TGTGCCAGCAGCCCCCGGACTAGCGGGAGCTACGAGCAGTACTTC
TRBJ2-5,TRBV11-1,TRBD2,once,CASSLGRTSGVIETQYF,TGTGCCAGCAGCTTAGGGAGGACTAGCGGGGTGATAGAGACCCAGTACTTC
TRBJ2-2,TRBV2,TRBD2,NA,CASSEGGRREGPGELFF,TGTGCCAGCAGTGAAGGGGGGCGTCGGGAGGGCCCCGGGGAGCTGTTTTTT
TRBJ2-7,TRBV7-2,NA,NA,CASSTGSSYEQYF,TGTGCCAGCAGCACCGGGAGCTCCTACGAGCAGTACTTC
TRBJ2-7,TRBV10-1,NA,NA,CASSESSRGEQYF,TGCGCCAGCAGTGAGTCGAGCCGTGGCGAGCAGTACTTC
TRBJ2-7,TRBV6-1,NA,NA,CASVRGAYEQYF,TGTGCCAGCGTCAGGGGCGCCTACGAGCAGTACTTC
TRBJ2-5,TRBV7-2,NA,NA,CASSYDYSGTQYF,TGTGCCAGCAGCTACGACTACAGTGGGACCCAGTACTTC
TRBJ2-7,TRBV7-9,NA,NA,CASSWKGGEQYF,TGTGCCAGCAGCTGGAAGGGTGGCGAGCAGTACTTC
TRBJ2-7,TRBV10-1,NA,once,CASSGDFRGGVYEQYF,TGCGCCAGCAGTGGGGACTTCAGGGGAGGCGTCTACGAGCAGTACTTC
TRBJ2-3,TRBV6-1,TRBD2,NA,CASSEGGGVDTQYF,TGTGCCAGCAGTGAAGGGGGGGGAGTAGATACGCAGTATTTT
TRBJ2-7,TRBV14,NA,NA,CASSPLSGEQYF,TGTGCCAGCAGCCCCCTTTCGGGCGAGCAGTACTTC
TRBJ2-3,TRBV29-1,TRBD2,NA,CSGTSGGQGTDTQYF,TGCAGCGGGACTAGCGGGGGGCAGGGCACAGATACGCAGTATTTT
TRBJ1-2,TRBV28,NA,NA,CASSLSGGYYGYTF,TGTGCCAGCAGTTTATCGGGGGGGTACTATGGCTACACCTTC
TRBJ2-6,TRBV19,NA,NA,CASSISGGRASGANVLTF,TGTGCCAGTAGTATATCCGGGGGGCGCGCATCTGGGGCCAACGTCCTGACTTTC
TRBJ2-1,TRBV19,NA,NA,CASSIGGSAYNEQFF,TGTGCCAGTAGTATAGGCGGATCCGCCTACAATGAGCAGTTCTTC
TRBJ1-1,TRBV6-4,NA,once,CASRNGMNTEAFF,TGTGCCAGCAGGAACGGAATGAACACTGAAGCTTTCTTT